Following are 11 T cell receptor beta chains from one sample sequenced in a study of blood T cell repertoires in COVID-19. The assay was immunoSEQ multiplex PCR, and TCRdb's table has in-frame clones only and misses some. The sample includes about 290,000 clones, about 85% seen only once; the top ten take around 4.2%. Sequencing was carried out using peripheral blood. The receptors originated from a woman aged 45-65 years with active or convalescent COVID-19.

This clone was recorded once. The chain links TRBV5-6 to TRBJ2-1, with D maybe TRBD2 (5 bases). Trimming took off 2 bases at V and 8 bases at J, with 20 bases between the two ends. This CDR3 is built from 16 residues. The germline gives CDR1 SGHDT, CDR2 YYEEEE. CDR3 sequence (DNA): TGTGCCAGCAGCTTCGAGCGGCGTATCGAAATCCATGAGCAGTTCTTC. Its translation is CASSFERRIEIHEQFF.

The table lists this clone with a count of one. The chain uses TRBV9 and TRBJ2-2; TRBD1 aligns across 8 bases. The CDR3 totals 15 residues. Germline V gene data show CDR1 as SGDLS and CDR2 as YYNGEE. V lost 3 bases to trimming and J lost 6 bases; unmatched junction nucleotides: 7. This chain's CDR3 is CASSAGQVTSGELFF. The DNA for the CDR3 is TGTGCCAGCAGCGCGGGACAGGTGACGTCCGGGGAGCTGTTTTTT. The complete variable domain, with remaining parts taken from reference TRBV9 and TRBJ2-2, reads DSGVTQTPKHLITATGQRVTLRCSPRSGDLSVYWYQQSLDQGLQFLIQYYNGEERAKGNILERFSAQQFPDLHSELNLSSLELGDSALYFCASSAGQVTSGELFFGEGSRLTVL.

The chain combines TRBV3-1 (or the pseudogene TRBV3-2) with TRBJ2-7; D might be TRBD2 (5 bases). With 0 bases removed from V and 1 base from J, the gap between germline ends came to 10 bases. Germline V gene sequence: CDR1 LGHDT, CDR2 YNNKEL (reference sequence). This CDR3 is 15 amino acids long. The CDR3, as DNA: TGTGCCAGCAGCCAAGACACGGGATGGTCCTACGAGCAGTACTTC. Translating gives CASSQDTGWSYEQYF.

This sequence joins TRBV12-5 and TRBJ2-1; TRBD2 matches 8 bases. The germline V gene has CDR1 LGHNT and CDR2 FRNRAP. The CDR3 covers 17 residues. V lost 1 base and J lost 5; bases outside the gene matches: 10. The CDR3: CASGLELADGVNNEQFF. DNA of the CDR3: TGTGCTAGTGGTTTGGAACTAGCGGATGGGGTTAACAATGAGCAGTTCTTC.

The gene calls are TRBV6-5 and TRBJ2-3, with D perhaps TRBD2 (6 bases). The CDR3 spans 12 residues. Trimming removed 8 bases from V and 4 bases from J, with 10 bases in between. Germline loops: CDR1 MNHEY, CDR2 SVGAGI. The CDR3 DNA sequence: TGTGCCAGCGTACGGGAGTCAGATACGCAGTATTTT. This codes for CASVRESDTQYF.

The rearrangement links TRBV5-4 to TRBJ1-1; D is ambiguous. The CDR3 has 14 residues. The V end lost 3 bases, the J end lost 10 bases, and 19 bases lay between the germline ends. Germline lookup yields CDR1 SGHNT and CDR2 YYREEE (reference sequence). The CDR3 spells CASSYPGRGVRAFF. The DNA for the CDR3 is TGTGCCAGCAGCTATCCCGGACGCGGGGTGAGAGCTTTCTTT.

The chain carries TRBV12-5 and TRBJ2-1, with 10 bases matching TRBD2. The germline CDR1 and CDR2 sequences are LGHNT and FRNRAP. The CDR3 has 17 amino acids. J was trimmed by 0 bases and V by 7 bases; bases with no gene match: 9. The CDR3 DNA sequence: TGTGCTAGTGCACACGGACTAGCGGTAGTCTCCTACAATGAGCAGTTCTTC. Encoded protein: CASAHGLAVVSYNEQFF.

This clone was observed at least ten times. DNA of the CDR3: TGCAGCGTTGAAGAACGGACTGAAGCTTTCTTT. This codes for CSVEERTEAFF. This rearrangement joins TRBV29-1 to TRBJ1-1; D gene uncertain. The CDR3 consists of 11 residues. The germline gives CDR1 SQVTM, CDR2 ANQGSEA. V lost 0 bases and J 5 bases, leaving 4 bases between the germline ends.

This clone was detected a few times. The gene calls are TRBV25-1 and TRBJ1-5, with 7 bases identical to TRBD1. This CDR3 contains 15 residues. From germline, CDR1 is MGHDK and CDR2 SYGVNS. Losses at the gene ends were 2 bases for V and 6 bases for J; bases not matched to a gene: 7. The CDR3 nucleotides are TGTGCCAGCAGTGAAGGCCAGGGGGGAAGTCAGCCCCAGCATTTT. Translated, it gives CASSEGQGGSQPQHF. Based on the CDR3 plus reference TRBV25-1 and TRBJ1-5, the full variable domain is EADIYQTPRYLVIGTGKKITLECSQTMGHDKMYWYQQDPGMELHLIHYSYGVNSTEKGDLSSESTVSRIRTEHFPLTLESARPSHTSQYLCASSEGQGGSQPQHFGDGTRLSIL.

The chain carries TRBV6-6 and TRBJ2-7; possibly TRBD2 for D (6 bases). CDR3 size: 14 residues. CDR1 is MNHNY and CDR2 is SVGAGI in the germline V gene (reference sequence). V lost 5 bases to trimming and J lost 3 bases, with 14 bases between them. The CDR3 is CASSDGTLNYEQYF. CDR3 nucleotides: TGTGCCAGCAGTGACGGGACTCTCAACTACGAGCAGTACTTC.

The chain recombines TRBV7-8 with TRBJ1-1; D is perhaps TRBD1 (5 bases). The germline gives CDR1 SGHVS, CDR2 FQNEAQ. Trimming cost V 4 bases and J 1 base, with 10 bases left between them. The CDR3 has 14 amino acids. The DNA for the CDR3 is TGTGCCAGCAGCTACTGGAGGGGGAACACTGAAGCTTTCTTT. The encoded protein is CASSYWRGNTEAFF.